This passage covers 17 T cell receptor beta chains from one sample sequenced in a study of cytomegalovirus exposure and HLA in healthy donors. Assay: immunoSEQ multiplex PCR; the TCRdb copy retains only in-frame clones and omits some. In the table there are approximately 200,000 clones, 75% to 85% of which are singletons. The sequenced material came from PBMCs. The receptors here all came from a woman in her twenties or thirties in good health and CMV-seropositive.

J is TRBJ1-4 and V is TRBV6-6, with a weak D call TRBD1 (6 bases). The germline CDR1 and CDR2 sequences are MNHNY and SVGAGI (reference sequence). The CDR3 contains 14 residues. Between the trimmed V and J ends, which lost 2 bases and 8 bases, there was a span of 12 bases. The CDR3 reads CASSYGEGGEKLFF. The CDR3 nucleotides read TGTGCCAGCAGTTACGGGGAGGGGGGGGAAAAACTGTTTTTT.

V is TRBV15 and J is TRBJ1-5; D is undetermined. The CDR3 sequence is 15 residues long. The germline CDR1 and CDR2 sequences are LNHNV and YYDKDF (reference sequence). The V and J ends lost 5 bases and 0 bases respectively, with 11 bases between them. This CDR3 reads CATSANPGSNQPQHF. In DNA, the CDR3 is TGTGCCACCAGCGCGAATCCAGGTAGCAATCAGCCCCAGCATTTT.

The V gene is TRBV6-5, the J gene TRBJ1-1, with D possibly TRBD1 on 5 matching bases. V lost 5 bases and J lost 2, with 12 bases in between. Germline V gene sequence: CDR1 MNHEY, CDR2 SVGAGI. The CDR3 runs 14 residues. The CDR3 sequence: CASSRTRGNTEAFF. Here the CDR3 DNA reads TGTGCCAGCAGTAGGACTAGGGGAAACACTGAAGCTTTCTTT.

With respect to this clone: Germline is not matched at one junction end, which may reflect a read error. This chain links TRBV5-1 with TRBJ2-4; perhaps TRBD2 as D (5 bases). Germline CDR1 reads SGHRS; CDR2 reads YFSETQ. The CDR3 sequence is 12 residues long. The DNA for the CDR3 is TGCGCCAGCAGCTTGGTCAGCGGCAGCAAGTTTTTC. Translating gives CASSLVSGSKFF.

V gene TRBV27 combines with J gene TRBJ1-5, with D unresolved. The CDR3 runs to 15 residues. Germline CDR1 is MNHEY and CDR2 is SMNVEV (reference sequence). The germline V and J ends were trimmed by 6 bases and 3 bases, with 15 bases remaining between them. The CDR3 protein is CASRYSLIANQPQHF. In DNA, the CDR3 is TGTGCCAGCAGGTACAGCCTAATTGCCAATCAGCCCCAGCATTTT.

The gene calls are TRBV19 and TRBJ2-1, with D possibly TRBD2 on 6 matching bases. V lost 4 bases and J 6 bases, leaving 16 bases between the germline ends. This CDR3 is 15 amino acids long. Germline V lookup: CDR1 LNHDA, CDR2 SQIVND (reference sequence). In nucleotides, the CDR3 is TGTGCCAGTAGTACCGCTCCGGGAGAAGGCAATGAGCAGTTCTTC. This gives the protein CASSTAPGEGNEQFF.

V gene TRBV7-2 combines with J gene TRBJ2-7; TRBD2 matches 7 bases. Germline CDR1 and CDR2: SGHTA and FQGNSA. This CDR3 contains 16 residues. V dropped 0 bases and J dropped 5; count of bases not matched to a gene: 10. DNA for the CDR3: TGTGCCAGCAGCTTAGCCAGGACTAGAGGGCCCCACGAGCAGTACTTC. Protein: CASSLARTRGPHEQYF.

V and J are TRBV5-1 and TRBJ2-2; TRBD1 aligns across 7 bases. CDR3 size: 15 residues. V gave up 7 bases and J gave up 6 bases; unmatched junction bases: 12. Germline-derived CDR1 and CDR2 are SGHRS and YFSETQ. CDR3 residues: CASSPGTEYPGELFF. Written as DNA, the CDR3 is TGCGCCAGCTCCCCCGGGACAGAGTACCCCGGGGAGCTGTTTTTT.

This chain links TRBV13 with TRBJ2-6, with TRBD1 identical over 9 bases. After removal of 5 bases from V and 0 bases from J, the junction contained 11 bases not matched to a gene. Germline loops: CDR1 PRHDT, CDR2 FYEKMQ (reference sequence). CDR3 size: 19 residues. In nucleotides, the CDR3 is TGTGCCAGCAGCCTTGGCCCGGTGGGACAGGGCTCTGGGGCCAACGTCCTGACTTTC. It is translated as CASSLGPVGQGSGANVLTF.

V gene TRBV27 combines with J gene TRBJ2-7; D perhaps matches TRBD2 (5 bases). Germline lookup yields CDR1 MNHEY and CDR2 SMNVEV (reference sequence). Trimming shortened V by 3 bases and J by 7 bases, and 16 bases separated the two germline ends. The CDR3 extends over 14 amino acids. CDR3: CASSFSWGEWEQYF. The CDR3 DNA reads TGTGCCAGCAGTTTTAGTTGGGGAGAGTGGGAGCAGTACTTC.

V usage is TRBV10-2 and J usage is TRBJ2-7, with TRBD2 matching over 13 bases. This CDR3 is 16 amino acids long. Unmatched junction bases numbered 8, after V lost 4 bases and J lost 5 bases. Germline CDR1 WSHSY, CDR2 SAAADI. The CDR3 nucleotides read TGCGCCAGCAGTGGCCCCCAAACTAGCGGGAGGGACGAGCAGTACTTC. The encoded protein is CASSGPQTSGRDEQYF.

The CDR3 DNA reads TGTGCCAGCAGCTTAGCGGGGCTAGCGGGAGATGAGCAGTTCTTC. Protein sequence: CASSLAGLAGDEQFF. This rearrangement joins TRBV7-2 to TRBJ2-1, with 10 bases matching TRBD2. CDR1 SGHTA and CDR2 FQGNSA come from the germline V gene. CDR3 length: 15 residues. V shed 0 bases, J shed 8 bases, and the junction held 4 bases outside the gene matches.

This clone was counted only a few times. The rearrangement uses TRBV30 and TRBJ1-2; D uncertain. The CDR3 is made up of 12 amino acids. Looked up from germline, CDR1 is GTSNPN and CDR2 is SVGIG (reference sequence). With 4 bases removed from V and 2 bases from J, the gap between germline ends came to 8 bases. Written as DNA, the CDR3 is TGTGCCTGGAACACGGAGAACTATGGCTACACCTTC. It encodes CAWNTENYGYTF.

The chain carries TRBV18 and TRBJ1-5; TRBD1 matches at 8 bases. In germline, CDR1 is KGHSH, CDR2 LQKENI. The CDR3 covers 15 residues. The ends lost 4 bases at V and 10 bases at J; junction bases unmatched: 12. In nucleotides, the CDR3 is TGTGCCAGCTCACGCCAGGGGGCGACGAGTCTTCCCCAGCATTTT. It specifies CASSRQGATSLPQHF.

The chain joins TRBV30 to TRBJ2-7; tentative D call: TRBD2 (6 bases). The V end was cut by 4 bases, the J end by 3 bases, with 13 bases between. From germline, CDR1 is GTSNPN and CDR2 SVGIG (reference sequence). CDR3 length: 13 residues. CDR3: CAWNNGGGYEQYF. The DNA for the CDR3 is TGTGCCTGGAACAACGGGGGAGGCTACGAGCAGTACTTC.

The V and J genes are TRBV2 and TRBJ1-2; TRBD1 matches 8 bases. Germline loops: CDR1 SNHLY, CDR2 FYNNEI. V was clipped by 4 bases and J by 1 base; unmatched bases: 14. The CDR3 runs to 18 residues. The CDR3 spells CASSAGLLGQGLNYGYTF. In DNA, the CDR3 is TGTGCCAGCAGTGCTGGTTTATTAGGACAGGGACTTAACTATGGCTACACCTTC.

This chain joins TRBV15 and TRBJ2-7; maybe TRBD2 (6 bases). Deletions cut 5 bases from V and 1 base from J, with 18 bases between. Germline values: CDR1 LNHNV, CDR2 YYDKDF (reference sequence). This CDR3 is 16 amino acids long. This CDR3 reads CATSSPTDSGSYEQYF. Here the CDR3 DNA reads TGTGCCACCAGCTCTCCGACGGATAGCGGATCCTACGAGCAGTACTTC.